This T cell receptor beta chain was identified in a study of T-cell memory formation after mild COVID-19. As for the study in general: Largely, the TCR clusters proved donor specific.

One entry per CDR3 protein results from TCRdb running MiXCR on the 5' RACE reads. The table includes approximately 240,000 distinct CDR3 sequences, over 15% detected once. Notes on the study in general: Confirmation of SARS-CoV-2 specificity was lacking for second-wave clones peaking day 37.

The CDR3 has 18 residues. Germline assignment: CDR1 DFQATT and CDR2 SNEGSKA (reference sequence). V lost 3 bases to trimming and J lost 0 bases; unmatched junction nucleotides: 14. This clonotype appeared a few times. What it binds is not known. The TCR originated in a man younger than 35 who had mild COVID-19 (a few samples of this study predate the infection). Cell type and time point are not known. The gene calls are TRBV20-1 and TRBJ2-1; 7 positions agree with TRBD1. Material for sequencing was PBMCs or a T cell subset sorted from them (not recorded which). CDR3 in DNA: TGCAGTGCTAGTATCGGACAGGAGGTTTTCGGCTCCTACAATGAGCAGTTCTTC. It codes for CSASIGQEVFGSYNEQFF.